This T cell receptor (beta chain) was found in a study of cytomegalovirus exposure and HLA in healthy donors. General study findings and limits: With high specificity and sensitivity, the classifier reportedly diagnosed cytomegalovirus status.

Some clones are missing from TCRdb's copy, which holds only in-frame ones; the method was immunoSEQ multiplex PCR. The sample lists 150,000 to 200,000 clones; 85% to 90% were seen once. Germline-derived CDR1 and CDR2 are MNHNS and SASEGT. The CDR3 has 15 amino acids. The ends lost 8 bases at V and 0 bases at J; junction bases unmatched: 8. This clone occurred a few times. What it recognizes is unknown. The clonotype comes from a woman aged 25-40 years in good health and CMV-seronegative. What was sequenced was PBMCs. The chain carries TRBV6-1 and TRBJ2-3; TRBD1 agrees at 7 bases. The chain's CDR3 is CASGQVGGSTDTQYF. The CDR3 region has the DNA TGTGCCAGCGGACAGGTAGGCGGAAGCACAGATACGCAGTATTTT.